The entry below describes one T cell receptor (beta chain). There are a few counts of this clonotype. Which antigen it targets is not known. No base qualities exist here, and no much larger clone lies one base off it. A case-control design nested within a healthcare worker cohort in London, UK, was used, with weekly nasopharyngeal swab PCR tests and blood sampling performed. Healthcare workers were recruited between 23 and 31 March 2020, during the week of the UK lockdown, and were followed weekly for up to roughly 15 weeks. The library was produced with 5' RACE. Instrument on record: NextSeq 500. To correct for sequencing error and PCR bias, the TCR library protocol tagged individual cDNA molecules with unique molecular identifiers. Both TCR alpha and beta chains were sequenced, and tight co-correlation was observed between alpha and beta sequence abundances in each sample. Turning to the authors' computational methods: Decombinator V4 was used to annotate TCR sequences for V gene, J gene and CDR3. Expanded TCRs were defined as changing significantly between any two time points under a Poisson model with p below 0.0001. Abundances of TCRs were expressed as counts per million after normalisation to the total number of TCRs sequenced in each sample. TRAV1-2 paired with TRAJ12, TRAJ20 or TRAJ33 defined MAIT TCRs, while TRAV10 paired with TRAJ18 defined iNKT TCRs. VDJdb, accessed on 1 November 2021, was searched for TCRs annotated for CMV, EBV and SARS-CoV-2, and TCRs annotated for more than one antigen were excluded. Clones were called with MiXCR by TCRdb after fastp trimmed the public reads at Q25, and only in-frame beta chains were retained. Duplicate CDR3 protein sequences are folded into a single record with the most common DNA and genes. In this record, the V and J calls reflect TCRdb's handling and not the investigators' own analysis. This sample has some 80,000 distinct CDR3 sequences in its table, and approximately 5% of those were observed once. Around 7.3% of the sample rests with the top ten.

This entry comes from a study of early T cells in non-severe SARS-CoV-2 infection (dated by TCRdb to the early 2020s). Turning to the overall study: TCR sequencing used bulk RNA from unsorted whole blood, so alpha and beta chains could not be paired. Overall study results and their limits: VDJdb matching was skewed toward anti-spike CD8 responses and likely underestimated virus-specific expansions, missing private and CD4 specificities.

At the junction V is shortened by 6 bases and J by 2 bases; bases outside the gene matches: 1. The germline V gene sets CDR1 to MDHEN and CDR2 to SYDVKM. The CDR3 spans 13 residues, from the cysteine through the phenylalanine. The DNA shown is the 39-base CDR3, in frame from base 1. The clonotype originates from an adult who was a healthcare worker with PCR-confirmed SARS-CoV-2 infection or an uninfected control (not recorded which). This sample comprised whole blood, obtained at baseline. The sequence joins TRBV28 to TRBJ1-2, with 9 bases matching TRBD1. The nucleotides read TGTGCCAGCAGGGGGACAGGGAACTATGGCTACACCTTC. The encoded protein is CASRGTGNYGYTF.